The clone carrying this T cell receptor (gamma chain) has just one count. Its antigen is still unknown. The same CDR3 also results from other DNA sequences found in this sample. These data come from a study of Vδ1+ human thymocytes. Notes on the study in general: Thymic TRG and TRD repertoires appeared highly polyclonal.

CDR3 size: 14 residues. CDR1 is EGSNGY, CDR2 YDSYNSKV, per germline. Trimming at V came to 0 bases and at J to 5 bases, leaving 7 bases not matched to a gene. The template was reverse-transcribed extracted RNA. Pooled V-gene forward primers with one constant-region reverse primer generated the CDR3 amplicons by multiplex PCR. TCRdb re-analyzed the multiplex PCR reads via CATT. Among more than 35,000 gamma-chain clones listed, roughly 21% were seen once. The clonotype was recovered from a girl less than two years old who had congenital heart surgery. The V call is TRGV2, the J call TRGJ1 or TRGJ2. Sequenced material: Vdelta1+ gamma-delta thymocytes from the thymus. Subset specified: FACS-sorted CD3+ TCRalphabeta- TCRVdelta1+ TCRVdelta2- thymocytes. CDR3 coding DNA: TGTGCCACCTGGGACGGGCCTAGGAATTATAAGAAACTCTTT. This translates into CATWDGPRNYKKLF.